The rows below give T cell receptor beta chains drawn from one sample of a study of ipilimumab plus nivolumab after autologous stem cell transplantation. The method was immunoSEQ multiplex PCR; TCRdb's version includes in-frame clones alone and lacks a portion of them. The sample has 84,000 or so clones; 65% to 85% are singletons. The specimen was PBMCs, collected in a trial of ipilimumab plus nivolumab as post-transplant consolidation. The source is a male donor with diffuse large B-cell lymphoma. The CDR3 runs from the conserved cysteine through the conserved F or W. D genes are given only for firm matches. The size of a clone is reported for some rows only, either as once, few or many, or as a class for expanded clones.

>NA|TRBV7-9|NA|TRBJ1-5
CASSLASNQPQHF
TGTGCCAGCAGCTTGGCTAGCAATCAGCCCCAGCATTTT
>NA|TRBV6-1|TRBD2|TRBJ2-7
CASSEAGLAGYEQYF
TGTGCCAGCAGTGAAGCCGGACTAGCGGGCTACGAGCAGTACTTC
>NA|TRBV5-1|TRBD1|TRBJ1-1
CASSLDGQGAWTEAFF
TGCGCCAGCAGCCTGGACGGTCAGGGGGCCTGGACTGAAGCTTTCTTT
>few|TRBV5-1|NA|TRBJ2-3
CASSLVGFGTDTQYF
TGCGCCAGCAGCTTGGTGGGATTCGGCACAGATACGCAGTATTTT
>NA|TRBV5-1|NA|TRBJ2-5
CASSFQGSRQETQYF
TGCGCCAGCAGCTTTCAGGGAAGCCGGCAAGAGACCCAGTACTTC
>once|TRBV10-3|NA|TRBJ2-1
CAISEHFGGGGGAVNEQFF
TGTGCCATCAGTGAACATTTTGGTGGTGGTGGCGGGGCGGTTAATGAGCAGTTCTTC
>NA|TRBV7-2|TRBD1|TRBJ2-7
CASSIETGGSYEQYF
TGTGCCAGCAGCATCGAGACAGGGGGCTCCTACGAGCAGTACTTC
>NA|TRBV18|NA|TRBJ1-2
CASSPGPGNYGYTF
TGTGCCAGCTCACCAGGGCCGGGTAACTATGGCTACACCTTC
>few|TRBV7-9|NA|TRBJ1-6
CASTHGRENSPLHF
TGTGCCAGCACCCATGGGCGGGAGAATTCACCCCTCCACTTT
>once|TRBV5-1|TRBD2|TRBJ2-3
CASSSGLAGGVTDTQYF
TGCGCCAGCAGCTCTGGACTAGCGGGGGGCGTCACAGATACGCAGTATTTT
>NA|TRBV4-2|NA|TRBJ1-3
CASSQEYTGNTIYF
TGTGCCAGCAGCCAAGAGTATACTGGAAACACCATATATTTT
>NA|TRBV18|TRBD1|TRBJ1-6
CASSTGGSYNSPLHF
TGTGCCAGCTCAACAGGGGGCTCCTATAATTCACCCCTCCACTTT
>NA|TRBV6-5|TRBD1|TRBJ2-5
CASRGTEVTQYF
TGTGCCAGCAGGGGGACAGAGGTGACCCAGTACTTC
>NA|TRBV7-9|TRBD1|TRBJ1-2
CASSGRGTVAFEDGYTF
TGTGCCAGCAGCGGGAGGGGGACAGTCGCTTTCGAGGATGGCTACACCTTC
>NA|TRBV6-1|NA|TRBJ1-2
CASSEPGSANYGYTF
TGTGCCAGCAGTGAACCTGGATCCGCTAACTATGGCTACACCTTC
>NA|TRBV29-1|NA|TRBJ1-4
CSVGSGTNEKLFF
TGCAGCGTTGGGTCGGGGACTAATGAAAAACTGTTTTTT
>NA|TRBV7-9|NA|TRBJ1-6
CASSLGGRDYSPLHF
TGTGCCAGCAGCTTAGGGGGAAGGGATTATTCACCCCTCCACTTT
>NA|TRBV7-9|NA|TRBJ2-2
CASSFGTVSTGELFF
TGTGCCAGCAGCTTTGGGACTGTGAGCACCGGGGAGCTGTTTTTT
>NA|TRBV19|NA|TRBJ2-5
CASSRFLMETQYF
TGTGCCAGTAGCAGATTTTTGATGGAGACCCAGTACTTC
>NA|TRBV7-2|NA|TRBJ2-7
CASSLAGTIVYEQYF
TGTGCCAGCAGCTTAGCCGGGACAATTGTGTACGAGCAGTACTTC
>NA|TRBV7-9|NA|TRBJ1-1
CASSLEGLLGTEAFF
TGTGCCAGCAGCTTAGAGGGGCTTCTGGGTACTGAAGCTTTCTTT
>NA|TRBV6-5|TRBD2|TRBJ2-7
CASKLAGGDTYEQYF
TGTGCCAGCAAGCTAGCGGGGGGGGATACCTACGAGCAGTACTTC
>NA|TRBV7-2|NA|TRBJ2-1
CASSLAAVVSSYNEQFF
TGTGCCAGCAGCTTAGCGGCGGTTGTCAGCTCCTACAATGAGCAGTTCTTC
>NA|TRBV11-2|NA|TRBJ1-3
CASSLGLGQSTVYF
TGTGCCAGCAGCTTAGGTTTAGGGCAGTCCACCGTATATTTT
>NA|TRBV9|NA|TRBJ2-5
CASSVDEWWQETQYF
TGTGCCAGCAGCGTAGACGAGTGGTGGCAAGAGACCCAGTACTTC
>NA|TRBV5-4|NA|TRBJ2-7
CASSLEPGWGEQYF
TGTGCCAGCAGCTTGGAGCCCGGATGGGGGGAGCAGTACTTC
>NA|TRBV5-1|NA|TRBJ2-5
CASSLGGGETQYF
TGCGCCAGCAGCTTGGGGGGCGGAGAGACCCAGTACTTC
>few|TRBV18|NA|TRBJ1-1
CASSPQRENTEAFF
TGTGCCAGCTCACCACAGAGGGAGAACACTGAAGCTTTCTTT
>NA|TRBV4-1|NA|TRBJ1-6
CASSQGVFFGGGAPLHF
TGCGCCAGCAGCCAAGGAGTTTTTTTCGGCGGGGGCGCACCCCTCCACTTT
>once|TRBV5-8|TRBD1|TRBJ1-5
CASRTGTESNSNQPQHF
TGTGCCAGCAGGACGGGGACAGAAAGTAATAGCAATCAGCCCCAGCATTTT
>NA|TRBV10-3|TRBD1|TRBJ2-5
CAISEPTGGPETQYF
TGTGCCATCAGTGAGCCGACAGGGGGCCCAGAGACCCAGTACTTC
>NA|TRBV15|TRBD2|TRBJ2-7
CATSRDWWTSRLRPYEQYF
TGTGCCACCAGCAGAGATTGGTGGACTAGTAGGTTAAGGCCCTACGAGCAGTACTTC
>once|TRBV4-1|NA|TRBJ1-1
CASSQGLGAFF
TGCGCCAGCAGCCAAGGCCTCGGCGCTTTCTTT
>NA|TRBV6-1|TRBD1|TRBJ1-1
CASLGQATEAFF
TGTGCCAGTCTCGGACAGGCGACTGAAGCTTTCTTT
>NA|TRBV5-1|NA|TRBJ2-3
CASSSNPGSTDTQYF
TGCGCCAGCAGTTCGAACCCCGGGAGCACAGATACGCAGTATTTT
>once|TRBV5-1|TRBD1|TRBJ2-7
CASSAGAGQGDEQYF
TGCGCCAGCAGCGCGGGGGCGGGACAGGGGGACGAGCAGTACTTC
>NA|TRBV5-1|TRBD2|TRBJ2-3
CASCPMAGADTQYF
TGCGCCAGCTGTCCCATGGCGGGGGCAGATACGCAGTATTTT
>NA|TRBV18|NA|TRBJ1-2
CASSTAQVVEGYTF
TGTGCCAGCTCAACAGCACAGGTAGTGGAGGGCTACACCTTC
>NA|TRBV5-1|NA|TRBJ1-2
CASSFSRGEVKGYTF
TGCGCCAGCAGCTTTAGTCGGGGGGAGGTTAAAGGCTACACCTTC
>NA|TRBV2|NA|TRBJ2-7
CASRRDRSEQYF
TGTGCCAGCAGGAGAGATAGATCAGAGCAGTACTTC
>once|TRBV5-1|NA|TRBJ2-7
CASSLGPSSYEQYF
TGCGCCAGCAGCTTGGGGCCGAGCTCCTACGAGCAGTACTTC
>NA|TRBV2|NA|TRBJ2-7
CASTPSGTYEQYF
TGTGCCAGCACCCCCAGCGGAACCTACGAGCAGTACTTC
>NA|TRBV2|NA|TRBJ2-7
CASTTQGQTYEQYF
TGTGCCAGCACTACCCAGGGACAAACCTACGAGCAGTACTTC
>NA|TRBV30|TRBD2|TRBJ2-1
CAWMGGAGVREQFF
TGTGCCTGGATGGGGGGAGCGGGGGTTAGGGAGCAGTTCTTC
>NA|TRBV5-5|NA|TRBJ1-2
CASSLNPPEINYGYTF
TGTGCCAGCAGCTTGAACCCCCCGGAAATTAACTATGGCTACACCTTC
>NA|TRBV6-5|NA|TRBJ1-1
CASSYEGGTEAFF
TGTGCCAGCAGTTACGAGGGGGGTACTGAAGCTTTCTTT
>NA|TRBV15|TRBD1|TRBJ2-1
CATSRPTGLGEQFF
TGTGCCACCAGCAGACCGACAGGGTTGGGTGAGCAGTTCTTC
>NA|TRBV7-2|TRBD2|TRBJ2-5
CASSSGGAGETQYF
TGTGCCAGCAGTAGCGGGGGGGCAGGGGAGACCCAGTACTTC
>NA|TRBV6-1|TRBD2|TRBJ2-4
CASSSGLDIQYF
TGTGCCAGCAGCTCAGGACTAGACATTCAGTACTTC